The rows below give T cell receptor beta chains drawn from one sample of a study of CD8+ T cells in alopecia areata. TCRdb keeps only in-frame clones here, not all; method: immunoSEQ multiplex PCR. Of 120,000 or so clones in the sample, roughly 57% were seen once. The material sequenced was CD4+ T cells sorted from blood, taken at week 4, from a patient treated with tofacitinib. The receptors come from a human donor with alopecia areata. CDR3s include the opening cysteine and the closing phenylalanine or tryptophan. Fields, in order: J gene, V gene, CDR3 length, D gene, clone size, CDR3 protein, CDR3 DNA. D genes are given only for firm matches. Rows give clone size only sometimes, using once, few, many, or a class for an expanded clone.

j_call: TRBJ2-3
v_call: TRBV10-3
cdr3_length: 15
d_call: TRBD2
clone_size: -
cdr3_aa: CAKVAGLCSTDTQYF
cdr3_nt: TGTGCCAAGGTAGCGGGATTATGTAGCACAGATACGCAGTATTTT

j_call: TRBJ2-1
v_call: TRBV7-2
cdr3_length: 15
d_call: -
clone_size: -
cdr3_aa: CASSLVPGNYNEQFF
cdr3_nt: TGTGCCAGCAGCTTAGTGCCGGGAAACTACAATGAGCAGTTCTTC

j_call: TRBJ2-2
v_call: TRBV29-1
cdr3_length: 14
d_call: -
clone_size: few
cdr3_aa: CSVDRDGNTGELFF
cdr3_nt: TGCAGCGTAGACCGGGACGGGAACACCGGGGAGCTGTTTTTT

j_call: TRBJ2-5
v_call: TRBV6-5
cdr3_length: 15
d_call: -
clone_size: -
cdr3_aa: CASSYSSGDQETQYF
cdr3_nt: TGTGCCAGCAGTTACTCCTCCGGGGACCAAGAGACCCAGTACTTC

j_call: TRBJ2-1
v_call: TRBV10-3
cdr3_length: 13
d_call: -
clone_size: many
cdr3_aa: CATQIGGGNEQFF
cdr3_nt: TGTGCCACCCAGATCGGAGGTGGCAATGAGCAGTTCTTC

j_call: TRBJ2-1
v_call: TRBV7-8
cdr3_length: 14
d_call: TRBD2
clone_size: -
cdr3_aa: CASSRGTSYNEQFF
cdr3_nt: TGTGCCAGCAGCCGCGGGACTAGCTACAATGAGCAGTTCTTC

j_call: TRBJ1-5
v_call: TRBV5-6
cdr3_length: 13
d_call: -
clone_size: few
cdr3_aa: CASSLAGDQPQHF
cdr3_nt: TGTGCCAGCAGCTTGGCAGGGGATCAGCCCCAGCATTTT

j_call: TRBJ2-3
v_call: TRBV6-5
cdr3_length: 14
d_call: TRBD2
clone_size: -
cdr3_aa: CASSKAGETDTQYF
cdr3_nt: TGTGCCAGCAGTAAAGCGGGGGAAACAGATACGCAGTATTTT

j_call: TRBJ1-2
v_call: TRBV4-1
cdr3_length: 16
d_call: -
clone_size: -
cdr3_aa: CASRPVGDRDFYGYTF
cdr3_nt: TGCGCCAGCAGGCCCGTTGGCGATCGGGACTTCTATGGCTACACCTTC

j_call: TRBJ1-2
v_call: TRBV28
cdr3_length: 15
d_call: TRBD1
clone_size: few
cdr3_aa: CASSVLTGASEGYTF
cdr3_nt: TGTGCCAGCAGTGTATTGACAGGGGCCTCTGAAGGCTACACCTTC

j_call: TRBJ2-6
v_call: TRBV18
cdr3_length: 13
d_call: -
clone_size: -
cdr3_aa: CASSGSGANVLTF
cdr3_nt: TGTGCCAGCTCCGGCTCTGGGGCCAACGTCCTGACTTTC

j_call: TRBJ2-4
v_call: TRBV4-1
cdr3_length: 15
d_call: TRBD2
clone_size: -
cdr3_aa: CATSQRVAGKNIQYF
cdr3_nt: TGCGCCACCTCCCAACGGGTAGCGGGAAAAAACATTCAGTACTTC

j_call: TRBJ1-2
v_call: TRBV30
cdr3_length: 12
d_call: -
clone_size: -
cdr3_aa: CAWSRDGYGYTF
cdr3_nt: TGTGCCTGGAGTCGGGACGGCTATGGCTACACCTTC

j_call: TRBJ2-1
v_call: TRBV14
cdr3_length: 16
d_call: TRBD1
clone_size: -
cdr3_aa: CASSPLGQVMRNEQFF
cdr3_nt: TGTGCCAGCAGCCCGCTCGGACAGGTCATGAGAAATGAGCAGTTCTTC

j_call: TRBJ1-1
v_call: TRBV28
cdr3_length: 13
d_call: -
clone_size: -
cdr3_aa: CASSLSGGTEAFF
cdr3_nt: TGTGCCAGCAGTTTAAGCGGGGGCACTGAAGCTTTCTTT

j_call: TRBJ2-2
v_call: TRBV7-2
cdr3_length: 15
d_call: -
clone_size: few
cdr3_aa: CASSLIQTNTGELFF
cdr3_nt: TGTGCCAGCAGCTTAATACAGACGAACACCGGGGAGCTGTTTTTT

j_call: TRBJ2-1
v_call: TRBV29-1
cdr3_length: 12
d_call: TRBD2
clone_size: -
cdr3_aa: CSVGRGGQEQFF
cdr3_nt: TGCAGCGTTGGACGGGGGGGCCAAGAGCAGTTCTTC

j_call: TRBJ1-2
v_call: TRBV7-8
cdr3_length: 15
d_call: -
clone_size: -
cdr3_aa: CASRQMGAPGSGYTF
cdr3_nt: TGTGCCAGCAGACAAATGGGGGCCCCGGGGAGTGGCTACACCTTC

j_call: TRBJ1-5
v_call: TRBV2
cdr3_length: 14
d_call: -
clone_size: -
cdr3_aa: CASSDRTANQPQHF
cdr3_nt: TGTGCCAGCAGTGATAGGACAGCTAATCAGCCCCAGCATTTT

j_call: TRBJ1-2
v_call: TRBV25-1
cdr3_length: 15
d_call: TRBD1
clone_size: -
cdr3_aa: CASSYRGGFGYGYTF
cdr3_nt: TGTGCCAGCAGTTACAGGGGGGGTTTCGGCTATGGCTACACCTTC

j_call: TRBJ2-5
v_call: TRBV7-3
cdr3_length: 14
d_call: TRBD1
clone_size: -
cdr3_aa: CASSSGTGGETQYF
cdr3_nt: TGTGCCAGCAGCTCAGGGACAGGTGGTGAGACCCAGTACTTC

j_call: TRBJ1-2
v_call: TRBV7-2
cdr3_length: 16
d_call: -
clone_size: -
cdr3_aa: CASSLLQASPLNGYTF
cdr3_nt: TGTGCCAGCAGCTTGCTACAGGCAAGCCCCTTGAACGGCTACACCTTC

j_call: TRBJ2-3
v_call: TRBV14
cdr3_length: 13
d_call: TRBD1
clone_size: -
cdr3_aa: CASRQRDRDTQYF
cdr3_nt: TGTGCCAGCAGGCAAAGGGACAGAGATACGCAGTATTTT

j_call: TRBJ1-1
v_call: TRBV4-3
cdr3_length: 13
d_call: -
clone_size: -
cdr3_aa: CASSQNLNTEAFF
cdr3_nt: TGCGCCAGCAGCCAGAACTTGAACACTGAAGCTTTCTTT

j_call: TRBJ2-1
v_call: TRBV10-3
cdr3_length: 14
d_call: TRBD2
clone_size: -
cdr3_aa: CAIWSGGSYNEQFF
cdr3_nt: TGTGCCATCTGGAGCGGGGGCTCCTACAATGAGCAGTTCTTC

j_call: TRBJ1-1
v_call: TRBV7-2
cdr3_length: 14
d_call: -
clone_size: once
cdr3_aa: CASSLRGVNTEAFF
cdr3_nt: TGTGCCAGCAGCCTCAGGGGAGTGAACACTGAAGCTTTCTTT

j_call: TRBJ2-5
v_call: TRBV4-1
cdr3_length: 16
d_call: TRBD2
clone_size: -
cdr3_aa: CASSHPTVAGGETQYF
cdr3_nt: TGCGCCAGCAGCCATCCCACAGTAGCGGGTGGAGAGACCCAGTACTTC

j_call: TRBJ1-5
v_call: TRBV6-1
cdr3_length: 14
d_call: -
clone_size: -
cdr3_aa: CASSGHPSNQPQHF
cdr3_nt: TGTGCCAGCAGTGGACACCCTAGCAATCAGCCCCAGCATTTT

j_call: TRBJ2-3
v_call: TRBV30
cdr3_length: 14
d_call: TRBD2
clone_size: -
cdr3_aa: CASYLAGGEDTQYF
cdr3_nt: TGTGCCTCCTACCTAGCGGGAGGGGAGGATACGCAGTATTTT

j_call: TRBJ2-1
v_call: TRBV9
cdr3_length: 15
d_call: TRBD2
clone_size: once
cdr3_aa: CASSVFAGARNEQFF
cdr3_nt: TGTGCCAGCAGCGTCTTCGCGGGAGCAAGGAATGAGCAGTTCTTC

j_call: TRBJ1-2
v_call: TRBV4-3
cdr3_length: 15
d_call: -
clone_size: -
cdr3_aa: CASSQGGPTVYGYTF
cdr3_nt: TGCGCCAGCAGCCAAGGGGGACCGACAGTCTATGGCTACACCTTC

j_call: TRBJ2-2
v_call: TRBV19
cdr3_length: 15
d_call: TRBD1
clone_size: few
cdr3_aa: CASSLGTGNTGELFF
cdr3_nt: TGTGCCAGTAGTCTAGGGACAGGGAACACCGGGGAGCTGTTTTTT

j_call: TRBJ2-7
v_call: TRBV6-5
cdr3_length: 12
d_call: TRBD1
clone_size: -
cdr3_aa: CATGTGRYEQYF
cdr3_nt: TGTGCCACCGGGACAGGGCGGTACGAGCAGTACTTC

j_call: TRBJ2-5
v_call: TRBV11-2
cdr3_length: 13
d_call: -
clone_size: -
cdr3_aa: CASSFGVQETQYF
cdr3_nt: TGTGCCAGCAGCTTCGGAGTCCAAGAGACCCAGTACTTC

j_call: TRBJ2-7
v_call: TRBV29-1
cdr3_length: 15
d_call: TRBD1
clone_size: -
cdr3_aa: CSVTRTDRGHYEQYF
cdr3_nt: TGCAGCGTTACCCGCACGGACAGGGGGCACTACGAGCAGTACTTC

j_call: TRBJ2-2
v_call: TRBV28
cdr3_length: 15
d_call: TRBD2
clone_size: few
cdr3_aa: CASIRGGSYIGELFF
cdr3_nt: TGTGCCAGCATCCGGGGCGGGAGTTATATCGGGGAGCTGTTTTTT

j_call: TRBJ1-6
v_call: TRBV11-2
cdr3_length: 13
d_call: TRBD1
clone_size: -
cdr3_aa: CASSQGGSSPLHF
cdr3_nt: TGTGCCAGCAGCCAGGGGGGGAGTTCACCCCTCCACTTT

j_call: TRBJ2-5
v_call: TRBV28
cdr3_length: 12
d_call: -
clone_size: -
cdr3_aa: CASSLGRGTQYF
cdr3_nt: TGTGCCAGCAGTTTGGGCCGTGGGACCCAGTACTTC

j_call: TRBJ2-2
v_call: TRBV4-3
cdr3_length: 16
d_call: -
clone_size: few
cdr3_aa: CASSPRGTVNTGELFF
cdr3_nt: TGCGCCAGCAGCCCGCGAGGGACGGTGAACACCGGGGAGCTGTTTTTT

j_call: TRBJ2-5
v_call: TRBV5-1
cdr3_length: 18
d_call: -
clone_size: -
cdr3_aa: CASSLAGLSVGKEETQYF
cdr3_nt: TGCGCCAGCAGCTTGGCCGGGTTAAGTGTTGGGAAAGAAGAGACCCAGTACTTC

j_call: TRBJ2-1
v_call: TRBV5-1
cdr3_length: 16
d_call: TRBD2
clone_size: few
cdr3_aa: CASSLLAGGPGNEQFF
cdr3_nt: TGCGCCAGCAGCTTGCTGGCGGGGGGGCCAGGGAATGAGCAGTTCTTC

j_call: TRBJ1-4
v_call: TRBV6-5
cdr3_length: 13
d_call: TRBD1
clone_size: -
cdr3_aa: CASSYRGREKLFF
cdr3_nt: TGTGCCAGCAGTTACAGGGGGCGGGAAAAACTGTTTTTT

j_call: TRBJ2-5
v_call: TRBV11-2
cdr3_length: 14
d_call: TRBD2
clone_size: -
cdr3_aa: CASTILAGGETQYF
cdr3_nt: TGTGCCAGCACCATTTTAGCGGGAGGAGAGACCCAGTACTTC

j_call: TRBJ2-7
v_call: TRBV7-2
cdr3_length: 17
d_call: -
clone_size: many
cdr3_aa: CASSSLPTGSISYEQYF
cdr3_nt: TGTGCCAGCAGCTCCCTACCCACAGGGAGTATTTCCTACGAGCAGTACTTC

j_call: TRBJ2-7
v_call: TRBV5-1
cdr3_length: 15
d_call: TRBD1
clone_size: -
cdr3_aa: CASSLTGTGAREQYF
cdr3_nt: TGCGCCAGCAGCTTGACCGGGACAGGGGCAAGGGAGCAGTACTTC